Following are 25 T cell receptor beta chains from one sample sequenced in a study of Ad26.COV2.S vaccination and SARS-CoV-2 variants. Sequencing used immunoSEQ multiplex PCR; TCRdb keeps in-frame clones, though not all of them. The sample records around 370,000 clones, around 92% being singletons. The sample here was peripheral blood, taken after recovery from COVID-19. Every receptor here comes from a human donor who had recovered from COVID-19.

The genes are TRBV5-1 and TRBJ1-2; TRBD1 matches at 9 bases. The CDR3 length is 12 residues. V dropped 7 bases and J dropped 6; count of bases not matched to a gene: 4. CDR1 is SGHRS and CDR2 is YFSETQ in the germline V gene. This CDR3 reads CASRTGGDGYTF. In nucleotides, the CDR3 is TGCGCCAGCCGAACAGGGGGCGATGGCTACACCTTC.

The V call is TRBV11-2, the J call TRBJ2-2, with 7 bases that match TRBD2. V lost 1 base to trimming and J lost 5 bases; unmatched junction nucleotides: 7. CDR1 and CDR2 (germline): SGHAT, FQNNGV. The CDR3 is 16 amino acids. CDR3 DNA sequence: TGTGCCAGCAGCTTAGTTGCGGGGGACCTGACCGGGGAGCTGTTTTTT. It encodes CASSLVAGDLTGELFF. Full variable domain (missing parts from reference TRBV11-2 and TRBJ2-2): EAGVAQSPRYKIIEKRQSVAFWCNPISGHATLYWYQQILGQGPKLLIQFQNNGVVDDSQLPKDRFSAERLKGVDSTLKIQPAKLEDSAVYLCASSLVAGDLTGELFFGEGSRLTVL.

The chain is built from TRBV11-2 and TRBJ1-2; TRBD1 might be the D (5 bases). V was cut by 3 bases and J by 8 bases, with 13 bases left in between. The germline CDR1 and CDR2 sequences are SGHAT and FQNNGV. CDR3 size: 13 residues. The CDR3 bases are TGTGCCAGCAGCTTTTCAGGGAGCCGGGGCTACACCTTC. Protein product: CASSFSGSRGYTF.

This clone was detected once. This chain links TRBV12-3 or TRBV12-4 with TRBJ1-1; D remains unclear. Trimming pared 6 bases from V and 4 bases from J, leaving 9 bases between. CDR3 length: 12 residues. The DNA of the CDR3 is TGTGCCAGCAGGTTCGGGCGCACTGAAGCTTTCTTT. Its translation is CASRFGRTEAFF.

A remark on this clone: In the same sample, other DNA sequences code for this CDR3. The V call is TRBV7-2, the J call TRBJ1-1, with TRBD1 identical over 9 bases. This CDR3 is 15 amino acids long. CDR1 SGHTA and CDR2 FQGNSA come from the germline V gene. The V and J ends lost 5 bases and 0 bases, in that order; junction bases with no gene match: 4. The CDR3 coding sequence is TGTGCCAGCAGCCCGGGACAGGGCTTGAACACTGAAGCTTTCTTT. Translated: CASSPGQGLNTEAFF.

Of note for this clone: This same CDR3 is encoded by further DNA sequences in the sample. V gene TRBV9 combines with J gene TRBJ2-5, with TRBD1 identical over 7 bases. Germline CDR1 SGDLS, CDR2 YYNGEE. The junction had 4 bases not matched to a gene; V was cut back by 3 bases and J by 2 bases. CDR3 length: 14 amino acids. DNA for the CDR3: TGTGCCAGCAGCGCAGGGGGACCTCAAGAGACCCAGTACTTC. It yields the protein CASSAGGPQETQYF.

The chain links TRBV28 to TRBJ2-7; D may correspond to TRBD1 or TRBD2 (5 bases each). V shed 5 bases and J shed 5 bases, with 13 bases lying between them. CDR1 and CDR2 from the germline V gene are MDHEN and SYDVKM. The CDR3 has 13 amino acids. The CDR3: CASSVGPFDEQYF. The CDR3 DNA is TGTGCCAGCAGTGTGGGACCGTTCGACGAGCAGTACTTC.

The rearrangement uses TRBV7-2 and TRBJ2-3; 8 bases are shared with TRBD2. The CDR3 is 14 amino acids. The V gene's germline CDR1 is SGHTA and CDR2 FQGNSA. Trimming cost V 6 bases and J 2 bases; bases outside gene matches: 4. Written as DNA, the CDR3 is TGTGCCAGCAGGCGCGGGGGGATCACAGATACGCAGTATTTT. Its protein is CASRRGGITDTQYF.

The V gene is TRBV3-1 (or the pseudogene TRBV3-2), the J gene TRBJ2-1, with D possibly being TRBD1 (6 bases). Germline V gene data show CDR1 as LGHDT and CDR2 as YNNKEL (reference sequence). Deletions cut 2 bases from V and 9 bases from J, with 11 bases between. The CDR3 runs 13 residues. The CDR3 nucleotides are TGTGCCAGCAGCCAAATCAGGGGCGGTGAGCAGTTCTTC. This encodes CASSQIRGGEQFF.

This chain joins TRBV25-1 and TRBJ2-1; possibly TRBD2 for D (6 bases). V lost 7 bases to trimming and J lost 2 bases, with 18 bases between them. Germline loops: CDR1 MGHDK, CDR2 SYGVNS. The CDR3 runs 16 residues. CDR3 coding DNA: TGTGCCAGCACCTCGGGAGCCCACTTCACCTACAATGAGCAGTTCTTC. Translation gives CASTSGAHFTYNEQFF.

The chain carries TRBV5-4 and TRBJ1-1, with D possibly being TRBD1 (6 bases). In germline, CDR1 is SGHNT, CDR2 YYREEE (reference sequence). CDR3 length: 14 amino acids. V was trimmed by 4 bases and J by 8 bases, leaving 18 bases between them. The CDR3 here is CASSKGGGLIEAFF. The CDR3, as DNA: TGTGCCAGCAGCAAGGGGGGGGGACTTATAGAAGCTTTCTTT. The complete variable domain, with remaining parts taken from reference TRBV5-4 and TRBJ1-1, reads ETGVTQSPTHLIKTRGQQVTLRCSSQSGHNTVSWYQQALGQGPQFIFQYYREEENGRGNFPPRFSGLQFPNYSSELNVNALELDDSALYLCASSKGGGLIEAFFGQGTRLTVV.

The chain employs TRBV20-1 and TRBJ1-1; no clear D gene. The CDR3 covers 13 residues. V was cut by 3 bases and J by 3 bases, with 11 bases left in between. CDR1 and CDR2 (germline): DFQATT, SNEGSKA (reference sequence). The CDR3 DNA reads TGCAGTGCTAGTCGGTTCGAGTACACTGAAGCTTTCTTT. Amino acid sequence: CSASRFEYTEAFF.

The V call is TRBV18, the J call TRBJ2-1; D is unresolved. The CDR3 runs to 16 residues. In germline, CDR1 is KGHSH, CDR2 LQKENI. The V gene lost 3 bases and the J gene lost 0 bases, with 12 bases spanning the gap. The CDR3 protein is CASSPSGDSSYNEQFF. In DNA form, the CDR3 reads TGTGCCAGCTCACCGTCTGGGGATAGCTCCTACAATGAGCAGTTCTTC.

The gene calls are TRBV4-1 and TRBJ1-6; 8 nucleotides align to TRBD1. This CDR3 has 15 amino acids. Germline V gene sequence: CDR1 MGHRA, CDR2 YSYEKL. Trimming cost V 2 bases and J 9 bases; bases outside gene matches: 6. The CDR3 coding sequence is TGCGCCAGCAGCCAACAGACAGGGGTAGTTTCACCCCTCCACTTT. It specifies CASSQQTGVVSPLHF.

This clone was seen once. The CDR3 sequence is CASSRTGVTEQYF. DNA for the CDR3: TGTGCCAGCAGTCGGACAGGGGTTACCGAGCAGTACTTC. This chain uses TRBV7-3 with TRBJ2-7; 9 nucleotides line up with TRBD1. This CDR3 comprises 13 residues. The J segment lost 6 bases and the V segment lost 6 bases, leaving 6 bases of the junction unmatched. CDR1 is SGHTA and CDR2 is FQGTGA in the germline V gene.

The chain links TRBV11-2 to TRBJ1-6; possibly TRBD1 for D (5 bases). Looked up from germline, CDR1 is SGHAT and CDR2 is FQNNGV. V dropped 5 bases and J dropped 1 base, with 12 bases sitting between them. The CDR3 length is 16 residues. The CDR3 sequence is CASSLGAGSYNSPLHF. As DNA, the CDR3 is TGTGCCAGCAGCCTCGGAGCAGGGTCCTATAATTCACCCCTCCACTTT. The variable domain in full, with the rest retrieved from reference TRBV11-2 and TRBJ1-6, is EAGVAQSPRYKIIEKRQSVAFWCNPISGHATLYWYQQILGQGPKLLIQFQNNGVVDDSQLPKDRFSAERLKGVDSTLKIQPAKLEDSAVYLCASSLGAGSYNSPLHFGNGTRLTVT.

J is TRBJ1-1 and V is TRBV7-2; maybe TRBD1 (5 bases). The CDR3 is 15 residues long. Trimming removed 5 bases at V and 4 bases at J, with 17 bases between. Germline-derived CDR1 and CDR2 are SGHTA and FQGNSA. The CDR3 DNA is TGTGCCAGCAGCCCCGGGACGGTATTGAGCACTGAAGCTTTCTTT. Its translation is CASSPGTVLSTEAFF. The full variable domain, in which reference TRBV7-2 and TRBJ1-1 provide the parts outside the CDR3, is GAGVSQSPSNKVTEKGKDVELRCDPISGHTALYWYRQSLGQGLEFLIYFQGNSAPDKSGLPSDRFSAERTGGSVSTLTIQRTQQEDSAVYLCASSPGTVLSTEAFFGQGTRLTVV.

This chain links TRBV5-4 with TRBJ1-1; TRBD1 matches at 8 bases. This CDR3 is 13 amino acids long. V lost 0 bases and J lost 10; bases outside the gene matches: 5. In germline, CDR1 is SGHNT, CDR2 YYREEE (reference sequence). This CDR3 reads CASSLAGQGAAFF. CDR3 bases: TGTGCCAGCAGCTTGGCCGGACAGGGAGCAGCTTTCTTT. The variable domain in full, completed from reference TRBV5-4 and TRBJ1-1, reads ETGVTQSPTHLIKTRGQQVTLRCSSQSGHNTVSWYQQALGQGPQFIFQYYREEENGRGNFPPRFSGLQFPNYSSELNVNALELDDSALYLCASSLAGQGAAFFGQGTRLTVV.

The V call is TRBV18, the J call TRBJ2-2; unclear D gene. The CDR3 is 11 residues long. CDR1 is KGHSH and CDR2 is LQKENI in the germline V gene. The V end lost 3 bases, the J end lost 9 bases, and 5 bases lay between the germline ends. CDR3 loop: CASSPGRELFF. CDR3 nucleotides: TGTGCCAGCTCACCTGGGAGGGAGCTGTTTTTT.

V and J are TRBV6-4 and TRBJ1-5; TRBD1 aligns across 8 bases. CDR1 MRHNA and CDR2 SNTAGT come from the germline V gene. There are 18 residues in the CDR3. The J segment lost 0 bases and the V segment lost 6 bases, leaving 13 bases of the junction unmatched. The CDR3 sequence is CASRHRDRPAPSNQPQHF. The CDR3 DNA follows: TGTGCCAGCAGGCACCGGGACAGGCCCGCTCCTAGCAATCAGCCCCAGCATTTT.

The rearrangement links TRBV5-6 to TRBJ1-2, with D possibly being TRBD1 (6 bases). V dropped 2 bases and J dropped 5 bases, with 13 bases sitting between them. Per germline, CDR1 SGHDT and CDR2 YYEEEE. CDR3 length: 14 amino acids. The CDR3 DNA follows: TGTGCCAGCAGCTTTCCGGTAGGGGGTTATGGCTACACCTTC. Translating it yields CASSFPVGGYGYTF.

V and J are TRBV5-1 and TRBJ1-1; D might be TRBD1 (5 bases). V was trimmed by 1 base and J by 3 bases, leaving 10 bases between them. Germline lookup yields CDR1 SGHRS and CDR2 YFSETQ. There are 14 residues in the CDR3. Here the CDR3 reads CASSLSGTYTEAFF. The CDR3 DNA sequence: TGCGCCAGCAGCTTGAGTGGGACGTACACTGAAGCTTTCTTT.

This CDR3 is CASSDAENTEAFF. Written as DNA, the CDR3 is TGTGCCAGCAGTGATGCGGAAAACACTGAAGCTTTCTTT. This chain uses TRBV2 with TRBJ1-1; no definite D call. The CDR3 loop spans 13 amino acids. V lost 3 bases and J 2 bases, leaving 7 bases between the germline ends. Germline assignment: CDR1 SNHLY and CDR2 FYNNEI.

Details on this clone: Within the sample, other DNA sequences also encode this same CDR3. V gene TRBV14 combines with J gene TRBJ2-7, with D uncertain. The V gene lost 4 bases and the J gene lost 1 base, with 2 bases spanning the gap. Germline assignment: CDR1 SGHDN and CDR2 FVKESK. The CDR3 consists of 11 residues. This CDR3 reads CASSRSYEQYF. The CDR3 region has the DNA TGTGCCAGCAGCCGATCCTACGAGCAGTACTTC.

The CDR3 protein is CASSQDFLGVNEKLFF. For the CDR3, the DNA is TGCGCCAGCAGCCAAGACTTCCTGGGGGTTAATGAAAAACTGTTTTTT. V usage is TRBV4-3 and J usage is TRBJ1-4, with TRBD1 as a possible D gene (5 bases). The length of the CDR3 is 16 residues. The V end was cut by 0 bases, the J end by 4 bases, with 12 bases between. Germline V gives CDR1 LGHNA, CDR2 YSLEER.